The sequence of this TCR beta chain was determined in a study of T cells in Graves' hyperthyroidism and ophthalmopathy. Study observations and caveats: Blood held most thyroid clonotypes expanded above 0.001 frequency. The model identified upcoming ophthalmopathy a median approximately 6.5 months ahead of onset.

Amplification of TCR beta CDR3 regions was performed using RNA transcripts as template. RT-PCR in the first round (using the HTBI primer set) targeted the TCR CDR3. MiXCR, run by TCRdb on the multiplex PCR reads, gives a single entry per CDR3 protein. The sample yields hundreds of thousands of distinct CDR3 sequences, approximately 14% seen once. This clonotype was counted a few times. Its antigen is not known. The CDR3 extends over 14 amino acids. CDR1 is SQVTM, CDR2 ANQGSEA, per germline. Trimming took 3 bases from V and 0 from J, leaving 12 bases between them. The V gene is TRBV29-1, the J gene TRBJ2-7, with D unresolved. Input material: blood. The receptor comes from a man in his late teens or twenties with Graves' ophthalmopathy. CDR3: CSVEGSGVSYEQYF. DNA for the CDR3: TGCAGCGTTGAGGGTTCAGGTGTCTCCTACGAGCAGTACTTC.